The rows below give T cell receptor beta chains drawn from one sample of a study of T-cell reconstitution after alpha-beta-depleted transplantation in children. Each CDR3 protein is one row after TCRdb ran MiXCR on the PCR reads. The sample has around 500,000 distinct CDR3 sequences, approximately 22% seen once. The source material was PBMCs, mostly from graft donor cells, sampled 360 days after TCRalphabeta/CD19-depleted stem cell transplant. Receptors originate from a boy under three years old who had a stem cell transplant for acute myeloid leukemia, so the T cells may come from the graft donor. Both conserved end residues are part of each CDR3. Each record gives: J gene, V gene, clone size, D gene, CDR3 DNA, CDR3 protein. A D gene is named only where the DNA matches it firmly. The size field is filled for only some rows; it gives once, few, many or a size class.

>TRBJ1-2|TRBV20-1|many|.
TGCAGTGCCCCGGACCCTTCCTTAGGAGGCTACACCTTC
CSAPDPSLGGYTF
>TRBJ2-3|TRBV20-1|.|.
TGCAGTGCTAGGCAGGGTCCTAGCACAGATACGCAGTATTTT
CSARQGPSTDTQYF
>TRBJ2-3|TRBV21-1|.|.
TGTGCCAGCAGCAAAGAGGAGGCTAGCGGGCTAAGCACAGATACGCAGTATTTT
CASSKEEASGLSTDTQYF
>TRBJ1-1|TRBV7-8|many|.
TGTGCCAGCAGCTTAGAGGCCAGTCACATGAACACTGAAGCTTTCTTT
CASSLEASHMNTEAFF
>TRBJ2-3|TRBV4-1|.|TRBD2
TGCGCCAGCAGCCAACGAATGGCCGGAACTCTAGCGGGGGGCACAGATACGCAGTATTTT
CASSQRMAGTLAGGTDTQYF
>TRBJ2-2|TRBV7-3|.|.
TGTGCCAGCAGCGGCGCCCCGGGGAACACCGGGGAGCTGTTTTTT
CASSGAPGNTGELFF
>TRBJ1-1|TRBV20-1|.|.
TGCAGTGCTACTTCCCTCCGCAGGGTAAGGCCTGAAGCTTTCTTT
CSATSLRRVRPEAFF
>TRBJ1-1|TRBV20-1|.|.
TGCAGTGCTAGTGGTCGTGGGGACACTGAAGCTTTCTTT
CSASGRGDTEAFF
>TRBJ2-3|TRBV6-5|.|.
TGTGCCAGCAGTTACCCCCAGGCACCACCTTCGCATACGCAGTATTTT
CASSYPQAPPSHTQYF
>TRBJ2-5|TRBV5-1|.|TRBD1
TGCGCCAGCAGCTTGCCCTCTGGACAGGGGGCCTCAGAGACCCAGTACTTC
CASSLPSGQGASETQYF
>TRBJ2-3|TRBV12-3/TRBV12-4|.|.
TGTGCCAGCAGTCCCTTGCGGGGGCGAACAGATACGCAGTATTTT
CASSPLRGRTDTQYF
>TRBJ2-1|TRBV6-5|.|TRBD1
TGTGCCAGCAGTTACGTGGCAGACAGGGATTCGGGCAATGAGCAGTTCTTC
CASSYVADRDSGNEQFF
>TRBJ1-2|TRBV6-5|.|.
TGTGCCAGCAGTTACGGGCAGGGCGACTATGGCTACACCTTC
CASSYGQGDYGYTF
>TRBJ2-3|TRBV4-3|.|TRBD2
TGCGCCAGCAGCCAAGATCAGCCCCTTAGACTAGCGGGGAAACATACGCAGTATTTT
CASSQDQPLRLAGKHTQYF
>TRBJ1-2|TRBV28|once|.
TGTGCCAGCAGTTTGCAGGGGAACGACTATGGCTACACCTTC
CASSLQGNDYGYTF
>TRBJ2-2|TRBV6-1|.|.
TGTGCCAGCAGATGGGGACTCAACACCGGGGAGCTGTTTTTT
CASRWGLNTGELFF
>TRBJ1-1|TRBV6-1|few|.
TGTGCCAGCAAAATTTCCGGGATGAACACTGAAGCTTTCTTT
CASKISGMNTEAFF
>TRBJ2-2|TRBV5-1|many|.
TGCGCCAGCAGCTTGTATGGCGACACCGGGGAGCTGTTTTTT
CASSLYGDTGELFF
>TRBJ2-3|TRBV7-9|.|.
TGTGCCAGCAGCTTAGAAAGGGCTAGCACAGATACGCAGTATTTT
CASSLERASTDTQYF
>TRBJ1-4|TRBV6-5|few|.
TGTGCCAGCAGTTACTCGGCTGCAACTAATGAAAAACTGTTTTTT
CASSYSAATNEKLFF
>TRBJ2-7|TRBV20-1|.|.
TGCAGTGCCACAGGCCGGAGGGTTACCCCCTACGAGCAGTACTTC
CSATGRRVTPYEQYF
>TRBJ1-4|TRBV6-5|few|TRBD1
TGTGCCAGCAGTTACTCCTCCGGGACAGGGCGTGAAAAACTGTTTTTT
CASSYSSGTGREKLFF
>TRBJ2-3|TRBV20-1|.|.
TGCAGTGCTAGAGTAACGGCGGCCGGAGATACGCAGTATTTT
CSARVTAAGDTQYF
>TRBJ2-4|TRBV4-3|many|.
TGCGCCAGCAGCCAAGAGTCAGATGGATTTTGGAACATTCAGTACTTC
CASSQESDGFWNIQYF
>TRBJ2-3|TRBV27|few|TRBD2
TGTGCCAGCAGTACCCTAGCGGCCCGAGATACGCAGTATTTT
CASSTLAARDTQYF
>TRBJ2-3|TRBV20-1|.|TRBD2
TGCAGTAGACTAGCGGGAACAGATACGCAGTATTTT
CSRLAGTDTQYF